This T cell receptor beta chain was found in a study of PD-L1 blockade in urothelial cancer. Whole-study context: Investigators checked blood 3 weeks (second dose) and 6 weeks after treatment start.

CDR3 length: 15 amino acids. With 5 bases clipped from V and 0 bases from J, the junction kept 3 bases outside the gene matches. Per the germline V gene, CDR1 is MNHEY and CDR2 is SMNVEV (reference sequence). Patients presented with locally advanced or metastatic urothelial carcinoma. TCRdb's copy holds only in-frame clones and misses some; the assay was immunoSEQ multiplex PCR. Found here are around 120,000 clones, 70% to 85% of them singletons; the top ten hold 2% to 2.5%. This clonotype was obtained from a man aged 50 or older with urothelial cancer. The chain is built from TRBV27 and TRBJ2-7; 11 positions match TRBD2. The source was PBMCs, collected around atezolizumab (anti-PD-L1) treatment. CDR3 nucleotides: TGTGCCAGCAGTCGGACTAGCGGGTACTCCTACGAGCAGTACTTC. Its translation: CASSRTSGYSYEQYF.